This entry describes one T cell receptor beta chain. The sample contains more than one DNA sequence encoding this CDR3. This record belongs to a study of shared clonotypes between healthy human individuals. The CDR3 runs 11 residues. CDR1 and CDR2 from the germline V gene are SQVTM and ANQGSEA. With 7 bases clipped from V and 7 bases from J, the junction kept 2 bases outside the gene matches. The assay was immunoSEQ multiplex PCR, and TCRdb's table has in-frame clones only and misses some. Counted here are fewer than 1.6 million clones, around 98.5% occurring once; the ten biggest clones make up approximately 0.4%.

Sequenced material: naive CD4+ T cells sorted from blood. Subset described: CD45RA+ positively selected. This clonotype was sampled from a man aged 25 to 40 in good health. The chain couples TRBV29-1 to TRBJ2-1; TRBD1 matches 9 bases. CDR3 sequence: CSGDRGNEQFF. For the CDR3, the DNA is TGCAGCGGTGACAGGGGGAATGAGCAGTTCTTC.